These 32 T cell receptor beta chains came from one sample sequenced in a study of shared clonotypes between healthy human individuals. Profiled with immunoSEQ multiplex PCR; TCRdb holds only in-frame clones, not every one. Among about 2 million clones, about 95% were seen once, and the ten largest hold 1.2%. As defined, naive CD8 cells were CD45RO-negative and positively selected for CCR7, with terminally differentiated effector memory CD45RA+ cells excluded. The sample was naive CD8+ T cells sorted from blood. These receptors were collected from a young man in good health.

The chain uses TRBV6-1 and TRBJ2-7, with TRBD2 as a possible D gene (6 bases). The CDR3 runs to 15 residues. The V end was cut by 1 base, the J end by 0 bases, with 10 bases between. Germline V lookup: CDR1 MNHNS, CDR2 SASEGT. This chain's CDR3 is CASSEVAESSYEQYF. For the CDR3, the DNA is TGTGCCAGCAGTGAAGTAGCGGAAAGCTCCTACGAGCAGTACTTC.

The chain has TRBV5-6 and TRBJ2-5, with D perhaps TRBD1 (6 bases). This CDR3 spans 15 amino acids. Germline CDR1 SGHDT, CDR2 YYEEEE. With 0 bases removed from V and 5 bases from J, the gap between germline ends came to 14 bases. The chain's CDR3 is CASSLGTVISETQYF. The CDR3 bases are TGTGCCAGCAGCTTGGGGACAGTGATTTCGGAGACCCAGTACTTC.

V and J are TRBV28 and TRBJ1-1; TRBD1 might be the D (5 bases). Trimming took off 3 bases at V and 6 bases at J, with 14 bases between the two ends. The CDR3 runs to 14 residues. Per the germline V gene, CDR1 is MDHEN and CDR2 is SYDVKM. CDR3 sequence reads: CASSLSREGAEAFF. Here the CDR3 DNA reads TGTGCCAGCAGTTTGTCCAGGGAAGGGGCTGAAGCTTTCTTT. The full variable domain, in which reference TRBV28 and TRBJ1-1 provide the parts outside the CDR3, is DVKVTQSSRYLVKRTGEKVFLECVQDMDHENMFWYRQDPGLGLRLIYFSYDVKMKEKGDIPEGYSVSREKKERFSLILESASTNQTSMYLCASSLSREGAEAFFGQGTRLTVV.

The J gene is TRBJ2-7, the V gene TRBV7-9; 7 nucleotides agree with TRBD2. Trimming took 7 bases from V and 2 from J; bases not matched to a gene: 8. This CDR3 comprises 14 residues. Germline loops: CDR1 SEHNR, CDR2 FQNEAQ (reference sequence). The CDR3 DNA is TGTGCCAGCACCCAGGCTAGCGGTACCTACGAGCAGTACTTC. Its protein product is CASTQASGTYEQYF.

V is TRBV5-1 and J is TRBJ2-1; 7 bases match TRBD1. There are 14 residues in the CDR3. V was pared by 4 bases and J by 3 bases, with 4 bases of the junction left unmatched. CDR1 and CDR2 (germline): SGHRS, YFSETQ. The DNA of the CDR3 is TGCGCCAGCAGCCTGGACAGGTACTACAATGAGCAGTTCTTC. It specifies CASSLDRYYNEQFF.

The chain is built from TRBV6-6 and TRBJ2-5; 7 nucleotides agree with TRBD1. The germline gives CDR1 MNHNY, CDR2 SVGAGI (reference sequence). The CDR3 totals 15 residues. The V gene end was trimmed by 5 bases and the J gene end by 2 bases; junction bases not matched to a gene: 8. In DNA, the CDR3 is TGTGCCAGCAGTGGCCGGGACAGCTTACAAGAGACCCAGTACTTC. Its protein is CASSGRDSLQETQYF.

This rearrangement joins TRBV30 to TRBJ2-2; D gene unclear. The CDR3 is 11 amino acids. The V gene lost 0 bases and the J gene lost 13 bases, with 9 bases spanning the gap. The germline CDR1 and CDR2 sequences are GTSNPN and SVGIG (reference sequence). This CDR3 reads CAWSVDGGLFF. The CDR3 DNA reads TGTGCCTGGAGTGTAGATGGTGGGCTGTTTTTT.

The genes are TRBV7-9 and TRBJ2-7; TRBD1 might be the D (6 bases). The CDR3 is 18 residues long. Germline-derived CDR1 and CDR2 are SEHNR and FQNEAQ (reference sequence). V lost 0 bases and J lost 0, with 18 bases in between. This CDR3 reads CASSLALVVQGLSYEQYF. In DNA form, the CDR3 reads TGTGCCAGCAGCTTAGCGCTGGTGGTCCAGGGGCTCTCCTACGAGCAGTACTTC.

Concerning this clone: Distinct nucleotide sequences in the sample also encode this CDR3. The chain links TRBV27 to TRBJ2-1, with unresolved D. The germline V gene has CDR1 MNHEY and CDR2 SMNVEV (reference sequence). The V gene lost 9 bases and the J gene lost 9 bases, with 12 bases spanning the gap. The CDR3 extends over 11 amino acids. CDR3: CASSLGSEQFF. The CDR3 coding sequence is TGTGCCAGTAGCCTAGGTAGTGAGCAGTTCTTC.

The chain employs TRBV7-9 and TRBJ1-5; 8 bases line up with TRBD1. V trimming: 4 bases; J trimming: 10 bases; junction bases outside the gene matches: 15. CDR1 and CDR2 (germline): SEHNR, FQNEAQ (reference sequence). The CDR3 runs 16 residues. The CDR3 here is CASSSPDRGGPLPQHF. The CDR3 DNA sequence: TGTGCCAGCAGCTCTCCCGACAGGGGAGGTCCTCTACCCCAGCATTTT.

The J gene is TRBJ2-1, the V gene TRBV7-9; 11 bases map to TRBD1. Germline lookup yields CDR1 SEHNR and CDR2 FQNEAQ (reference sequence). The CDR3 covers 12 residues. The ends lost 6 bases at V and 8 bases at J; junction bases unmatched: 0. The CDR3 loop reads CASRDRGHEQFF. CDR3 DNA sequence: TGTGCCAGCAGGGACAGGGGGCATGAGCAGTTCTTC.

This chain uses TRBV9 with TRBJ2-7; 10 nucleotides line up with TRBD1. CDR3 length equals 16 residues. Per the germline V gene, CDR1 is SGDLS and CDR2 is YYNGEE. V trimming: 2 bases; J trimming: 3 bases; junction bases outside the gene matches: 8. In nucleotides, the CDR3 is TGTGCCAGCAGCGTCGGGGGACAGGGGACGGACTACGAGCAGTACTTC. Amino acids: CASSVGGQGTDYEQYF.

The chain carries TRBV4-2 and TRBJ2-6; maybe TRBD2 (5 bases). The CDR3 loop spans 13 amino acids. From germline, CDR1 is LGHNA and CDR2 YNFKEQ. Trimming took off 4 bases at V and 6 bases at J, with 7 bases between the two ends. The CDR3 DNA sequence: TGTGCCAGCAGCCTCGGGGTGGCCAACGTCCTGACTTTC. Protein product: CASSLGVANVLTF.

The chain links TRBV27 to TRBJ2-3; TRBD2 agrees at 11 bases. Germline V gives CDR1 MNHEY, CDR2 SMNVEV (reference sequence). J gave up 2 bases and V 3 bases, and 4 bases lay outside the gene matches. The CDR3 consists of 16 residues. CDR3 nucleotides: TGTGCCAGCAGTTTGAAGGGACTAGCGGACACAGATACGCAGTATTTT. It specifies CASSLKGLADTDTQYF.

The CDR3 DNA is TGTGCCAGCTCACCTACAGGAGTCTTTACAAGCTCCTACGAGCAGTACTTC. Protein product: CASSPTGVFTSSYEQYF. This sequence joins TRBV18 and TRBJ2-7, with D perhaps TRBD1 (5 bases). V was cut by 3 bases and J by 0 bases, with 18 bases left in between. This CDR3 has 17 amino acids. Germline loops: CDR1 KGHSH, CDR2 LQKENI.

The chain recombines TRBV9 with TRBJ2-3; perhaps D is TRBD1 or TRBD2 (5 bases each). With 0 bases removed from V and 0 bases from J, the gap between germline ends came to 14 bases. The CDR3 is made up of 17 amino acids. Germline assignment: CDR1 SGDLS and CDR2 YYNGEE. CDR3 sequence: CASSVATTGLSTDTQYF. The CDR3 bases are TGTGCCAGCAGCGTAGCTACGACGGGGCTTAGCACAGATACGCAGTATTTT.

This clone was picked up a small number of times. The chain employs TRBV4-2 and TRBJ2-7; 7 bases agree with TRBD1. CDR3 length: 14 residues. V lost 2 bases, J lost 3 bases, and 4 bases stayed unmatched. From germline, CDR1 is LGHNA and CDR2 YNFKEQ. CDR3 amino acids: CASSQYTGDYEQYF. The CDR3 coding sequence is TGTGCCAGCAGCCAATACACAGGGGACTACGAGCAGTACTTC.

The CDR3 DNA reads TGTGCCAGCAGGGGGATTGGGGGATCCTACGAGCAGTACTTC. Its protein is CASRGIGGSYEQYF. J is TRBJ2-7 and V is TRBV27; D could derive from TRBD1 or TRBD2 (5 bases each). Trimming took 6 bases from V and 1 from J, leaving 13 bases between them. Germline values: CDR1 MNHEY, CDR2 SMNVEV (reference sequence). The CDR3 is 14 residues long.

The V call is TRBV15, the J call TRBJ2-6; D uncertain. The germline V gene encodes CDR1 LNHNV and CDR2 YYDKDF (reference sequence). V was clipped by 0 bases and J by 4 bases, with 4 bases between them. This CDR3 comprises 14 residues. Written as DNA, the CDR3 is TGTGCCACCAGCAGAGAATGGGGGGCCAACGTCCTGACTTTC. Residues: CATSREWGANVLTF.

The rearrangement links TRBV9 to TRBJ2-3; 10 bases line up with TRBD1. CDR3 length equals 15 residues. Losses at the gene ends were 0 bases for V and 4 bases for J; bases not matched to a gene: 2. The germline CDR1 and CDR2 sequences are SGDLS and YYNGEE. In nucleotides, the CDR3 is TGTGCCAGCAGCGTAGCAGGACAGGGGGCAGATACGCAGTATTTT. Translating it yields CASSVAGQGADTQYF.

The chain combines TRBV7-9 with TRBJ2-7, with D perhaps TRBD2 (5 bases). V was shortened by 1 base and J by 12 bases, with 13 bases between the two germline ends. Germline CDR1 reads SEHNR; CDR2 reads FQNEAQ (reference sequence). The CDR3 covers 12 residues. The CDR3 is CASSLEEVVLYF. The CDR3 bases are TGTGCCAGCAGCTTAGAGGAGGTGGTTCTGTACTTC.

In this sample, this clone turned up a few times. The chain carries TRBV2 and TRBJ1-2, with D uncertain. Germline V gives CDR1 SNHLY, CDR2 FYNNEI. The CDR3 contains 13 residues. Trimming removed 3 bases from V and 2 bases from J, with 7 bases in between. CDR3 bases: TGTGCCAGCAGTGAGGTCAAGAACTATGGCTACACCTTC. Amino acid sequence: CASSEVKNYGYTF.

The V and J genes are TRBV10-3 and TRBJ2-1, with 8 bases aligning to TRBD1. From germline, CDR1 is ENHRY and CDR2 SYGVKD. Trimming cost V 6 bases and J 6 bases; bases outside gene matches: 4. This CDR3 region has 13 residues. CDR3 nucleotides: TGTGCCATCAGGACAGGGGCTCTCAATGAGCAGTTCTTC. Its translation is CAIRTGALNEQFF.

This clone was seen a handful of times. The chain is built from TRBV4-1 and TRBJ1-1; TRBD1 matches at 8 bases. This CDR3 has 15 amino acids. Germline lookup yields CDR1 MGHRA and CDR2 YSYEKL. Trimming at V came to 4 bases and at J to 4 bases, leaving 8 bases not matched to a gene. In DNA form, the CDR3 reads TGCGCCAGCAGCCCACAGGGGGTGGAAAGCACTGAAGCTTTCTTT. This encodes CASSPQGVESTEAFF.

The chain employs TRBV2 and TRBJ2-2; TRBD1 or TRBD2 may be the D gene (5 bases each). Trimming took off 0 bases at V and 5 bases at J, with 16 bases between the two ends. The CDR3 contains 17 residues. Looked up from germline, CDR1 is SNHLY and CDR2 is FYNNEI. The CDR3: CASSEATSGRGTGELFF. CDR3 DNA sequence: TGTGCCAGCAGTGAAGCAACCTCGGGGCGCGGGACCGGGGAGCTGTTTTTT.

The chain couples TRBV7-9 to TRBJ2-1, with no clear D. This CDR3 is built from 14 residues. V was trimmed by 1 base and J by 10 bases, leaving 14 bases between them. Per the germline V gene, CDR1 is SEHNR and CDR2 is FQNEAQ (reference sequence). The CDR3 here is CASSLGGTVGEQFF. DNA for the CDR3: TGTGCCAGCAGCTTAGGGGGTACGGTCGGGGAGCAGTTCTTC.

The rearrangement links TRBV4-3 to TRBJ2-7; a weak D match, TRBD1 (5 bases). Trimming cost V 1 base and J 2 bases, with 15 bases left between them. Germline assignment: CDR1 LGHNA and CDR2 YSLEER. The CDR3 contains 16 residues. The CDR3 protein is CASSQGWQGVAYEQYF. The CDR3 coding sequence is TGCGCCAGCAGCCAAGGTTGGCAGGGTGTCGCCTACGAGCAGTACTTC.

In regard to this clone: The sample contains more than one DNA sequence encoding this CDR3. The V gene is TRBV27, the J gene TRBJ2-7; 10 positions agree with TRBD1. Trimming removed 0 bases from V and 7 bases from J; junction bases left unmatched: 9. Germline loops: CDR1 MNHEY, CDR2 SMNVEV (reference sequence). The CDR3 sequence is 16 residues long. Here the CDR3 reads CASSLSAGTGVGEQYF. The CDR3 DNA reads TGTGCCAGCAGTTTATCAGCCGGGACAGGGGTCGGGGAGCAGTACTTC.

CDR3 nucleotide sequence: TGCGCCAGCAGCAACGATATTGCCTACGAGCAGTACTTC. Protein product: CASSNDIAYEQYF. V is TRBV4-1 and J is TRBJ2-7, with unresolved D. This CDR3 has 13 residues. The germline V gene encodes CDR1 MGHRA and CDR2 YSYEKL. Trimming removed 5 bases from V and 2 bases from J, with 10 bases in between.

Remarks on this clone: The sample holds other DNA sequences that translate to the same CDR3. V usage is TRBV27 and J usage is TRBJ2-7; the D gene is possibly TRBD2 (5 bases). Trimming took off 5 bases at V and 0 bases at J, with 17 bases between the two ends. Looked up from germline, CDR1 is MNHEY and CDR2 is SMNVEV (reference sequence). This CDR3 is 16 amino acids long. In nucleotides, the CDR3 is TGTGCCAGCAGTCCCCTTGGGGTAGGAGGCTCCTACGAGCAGTACTTC. It specifies CASSPLGVGGSYEQYF.

The chain combines TRBV5-1 with TRBJ1-2; tentatively, D is TRBD1 (6 bases). CDR3 size: 15 residues. Germline loops: CDR1 SGHRS, CDR2 YFSETQ. V lost 0 bases, J lost 5 bases, and 14 bases lay in between. The CDR3 DNA sequence: TGCGCCAGCAGCTTGGATCCGGGAACAGGGTATGGCTACACCTTC. Protein product: CASSLDPGTGYGYTF. The complete variable domain, with remaining parts taken from reference TRBV5-1 and TRBJ1-2, reads KAGVTQTPRYLIKTRGQQVTLSCSPISGHRSVSWYQQTPGQGLQFLFEYFSETQRNKGNFPGRFSGRQFSNSRSEMNVSTLELGDSALYLCASSLDPGTGYGYTFGSGTRLTVV.

The chain carries TRBV27 and TRBJ2-1; 10 bases map to TRBD2. This CDR3 is built from 16 residues. V trimming: 0 bases; J trimming: 8 bases; junction bases outside the gene matches: 7. The germline V gene encodes CDR1 MNHEY and CDR2 SMNVEV (reference sequence). CDR3 nucleotide sequence: TGTGCCAGCAGTTTATCGTCAGCGGGGGGGCGGCATGAGCAGTTCTTC. Its protein is CASSLSSAGGRHEQFF.